Each of the 14 T cell receptor beta chains below was sequenced from the same sample in a study of shared clonotypes between healthy human individuals. Produced via immunoSEQ multiplex PCR; TCRdb's table is partial and in-frame only. The table includes 2 million to 2.5 million clones, over 85% detected once. The sample comprised naive CD4+ T cells from PBMCs. This sample's subset: CD45RA+ positively selected. The receptors shown here come from a man between 18 and 29 years old in good health. Some clones in this sample may be carry-over from other donors' samples.

The chain recombines TRBV18 with TRBJ1-1, with unresolved D. Germline CDR1 is KGHSH and CDR2 is LQKENI. This CDR3 has 14 residues. Trimming took off 4 bases at V and 1 base at J, with 10 bases between the two ends. The CDR3 nucleotides read TGTGCCAGCTCACTAGCACGGGGGAACACTGAAGCTTTCTTT. Translating it yields CASSLARGNTEAFF.

The gene calls are TRBV9 and TRBJ1-4; no firm D call. Trimming cost V 3 bases and J 7 bases, with 10 bases left between them. The CDR3 extends over 13 amino acids. Germline V gives CDR1 SGDLS, CDR2 YYNGEE. CDR3 amino acids: CASSARPSEKLFF. In nucleotides, the CDR3 is TGTGCCAGCAGCGCCCGGCCTAGTGAAAAACTGTTTTTT.

The V and J genes are TRBV6-5 and TRBJ1-2; tentatively, D is TRBD1 (5 bases). This CDR3 has 11 amino acids. The germline V gene has CDR1 MNHEY and CDR2 SVGAGI. The ends were cut back, 8 bases at V and 5 bases at J, with 9 bases in the middle. In DNA form, the CDR3 reads TGTGCCAGCGCAGGGAGTTATGGCTACACCTTC. Protein sequence: CASAGSYGYTF.

With respect to this clone: The sample contains more than one DNA sequence encoding this CDR3. The gene calls are TRBV5-1 and TRBJ2-7; no clear D. Trimming took 0 bases from V and 0 from J, leaving 10 bases between them. The germline V gene encodes CDR1 SGHRS and CDR2 YFSETQ. CDR3 length: 15 amino acids. This CDR3 is CASSLAGGGSYEQYF. As DNA, the CDR3 is TGCGCCAGCAGCTTGGCCGGTGGCGGCTCCTACGAGCAGTACTTC.

This sequence joins TRBV6-6 and TRBJ1-3; possible D gene TRBD1, 5 bases. V was cut by 5 bases and J by 8 bases, with 16 bases left in between. The CDR3 spans 14 residues. Germline V gene lookup returns CDR1 MNHNY and CDR2 SVGAGI (reference sequence). The CDR3 coding sequence is TGTGCCAGCAGTCCGACATGGGAAGGGGACACCATATATTTT. As protein: CASSPTWEGDTIYF.

The count of this clone is one. The chain uses TRBV11-3 and TRBJ1-1; possibly TRBD1 for D (6 bases). CDR3 length equals 14 residues. Germline CDR1 reads SGHNT; CDR2 reads YENEEA. V was clipped by 5 bases and J by 4 bases, with 14 bases between them. The CDR3 nucleotides read TGTGCCAGCAGCCCTCAGGGGCGAGGCACTGAAGCTTTCTTT. Encoded protein: CASSPQGRGTEAFF.

With respect to this clone: Other DNA sequences from this sample encode an identical CDR3 as well. This sequence joins TRBV5-1 and TRBJ2-2; no definite D call. Germline CDR1 reads SGHRS; CDR2 reads YFSETQ. V shed 4 bases and J shed 4 bases, with 14 bases lying between them. This CDR3 is built from 15 residues. The CDR3 bases are TGCGCCAGCAGCCTCGACCCAGGTGGCACCGGGGAGCTGTTTTTT. This codes for CASSLDPGGTGELFF.

The J gene is TRBJ1-2, the V gene TRBV19, with D possibly TRBD1 on 6 matching bases. The germline CDR1 and CDR2 sequences are LNHDA and SQIVND (reference sequence). CDR3 length: 14 residues. The V and J ends lost 6 bases and 8 bases respectively, with 19 bases between them. The DNA of the CDR3 is TGTGCCAGTAGAACAGGGTACGGCGTTTCCGGCTACACCTTC. This gives the protein CASRTGYGVSGYTF.

For the CDR3, the DNA is TGTGCCAGCAGCAACGACAGCTCTGGAAACACCATATATTTT. Encoded protein: CASSNDSSGNTIYF. The chain combines TRBV21-1 with TRBJ1-3; TRBD1 is the table's D call, not checked against the DNA. TRBV21-1 has pseudogene status. The CDR3 has 14 residues.

The V and J genes are TRBV5-1 and TRBJ2-3, with D uncertain. The germline gives CDR1 SGHRS, CDR2 YFSETQ. V dropped 5 bases and J dropped 10 bases, with 11 bases sitting between them. There are 11 residues in the CDR3. In nucleotides, the CDR3 is TGCGCCAGCAGAGACTCACGGGCGCAGTATTTT. Protein product: CASRDSRAQYF.

The chain has TRBV30 and TRBJ1-3; no firm D call. V shed 0 bases and J shed 1 base, with 7 bases lying between them. The CDR3 is 14 amino acids. Germline V gene lookup returns CDR1 GTSNPN and CDR2 SVGIG (reference sequence). CDR3 region: CAWSVLSSGNTIYF. The CDR3 DNA sequence: TGTGCCTGGAGTGTACTGAGTTCTGGAAACACCATATATTTT.

In nucleotides, the CDR3 is TGTGCCAGCAGTGCCTCCGCATCATGGAATTCACCCCTCCACTTT. Translated, it gives CASSASASWNSPLHF. The chain links TRBV6-1 to TRBJ1-6, with no clear D. Trimming removed 4 bases from V and 7 bases from J, with 14 bases in between. This CDR3 is built from 15 residues. Germline loops: CDR1 MNHNS, CDR2 SASEGT.

In the case of this clone: In the same sample, other DNA sequences code for this CDR3. This chain links TRBV2 with TRBJ2-2; 7 nucleotides match TRBD1. This CDR3 has 15 amino acids. The V gene's germline CDR1 is SNHLY and CDR2 FYNNEI. The trim removed 5 bases at V and 4 bases at J, leaving 7 bases unmatched. CDR3: CASSPDRVGTGELFF. As DNA, the CDR3 is TGTGCCAGCAGTCCCGACAGGGTGGGCACCGGGGAGCTGTTTTTT.

The chain is built from TRBV19 and TRBJ2-4, with 8 positions matching TRBD2. CDR3 length equals 17 residues. Trimming took 3 bases from V and 6 from J; bases not matched to a gene: 13. Germline CDR1 LNHDA, CDR2 SQIVND (reference sequence). DNA of the CDR3: TGTGCCAGTAGTATTTCGGGCGGGGGGCCCCTATCAAACATTCAGTACTTC. Translated: CASSISGGGPLSNIQYF.